This TCR beta chain originates from a study of T cell responses to AZD1222 COVID-19 vaccine. Second-dose schedules of about 4 or about 12 weeks were combined. The data were produced by immunoSEQ multiplex PCR, yet TCRdb's version contains in-frame clones alone and is incomplete. Among some 53,000 clones listed, around 90% were seen once. Study-level findings and limits: At 160-218 and 743-854, vaccine-associated CD4 TCRs were dominant, and they spanned spike. It should be noted that donors were predominantly white British and more often female, and clonal diversity was possibly underestimated. Two doses of AZD1222 preceded a rise in Spike-specific TCR breadth and depth.

This clone was picked up one time. What it binds is not known. This specimen was peripheral blood, taken 28 days after the second AZD1222 dose. The receptor was isolated from an adult who received the AZD1222 COVID-19 vaccine.

CDR3 sequence reads: CASSRQVSNQPQHF. CDR3 nucleotide sequence: TGTGCCAGCAGTCGACAGGTTAGCAATCAGCCCCAGCATTTT. This rearrangement joins TRBV6-5 to TRBJ1-5; maybe TRBD1 (6 bases). The CDR3 totals 14 residues. Trimming removed 5 bases at V and 0 bases at J, with 8 bases between. Germline-derived CDR1 and CDR2 are MNHEY and SVGAGI.